These 28 T cell receptor beta chains originate from one sample sequenced in a study of blood T cells in healthy people across ages. The second PCR ran about 6 to 12 cycles with a sample-barcoded 5' primer and J-beta primers. TCRdb reanalysed the 5' RACE reads using MiXCR and keeps one entry per CDR3 protein. The table records 920,000 or so distinct CDR3 sequences, under 55% of them present only once. The material sequenced was blood. The receptors stem from a woman aged 55 to 70 in good health.

Of note for this clonotype: Germline is not matched at one junction end, which may reflect a read error. The V and J genes are TRBV6-5 and TRBJ1-1; 9 bases align to TRBD1. Germline assignment: CDR1 MNHEY and CDR2 SVGAGI. The CDR3 is made up of 13 amino acids. The CDR3 DNA follows: TGTGCCAGCAGTCGGACAGGGGTCACTAAAGCTTTCTTT. As protein: CASSRTGVTKAFF.

This chain connects TRBV14 to TRBJ2-4; tentatively, D is TRBD1 or TRBD2 (5 bases each). V gave up 2 bases and J gave up 1 base, with 12 bases separating them. The CDR3 spans 16 residues. Per the germline V gene, CDR1 is SGHDN and CDR2 is FVKESK. The CDR3 sequence is CASSQRGDHAKNIQYF. As DNA, the CDR3 is TGTGCCAGCAGCCAAAGAGGGGACCACGCCAAAAACATTCAGTACTTC.

This clonotype is a singleton in its sample. With a much larger clone just one base away, this may be a read error. This chain links TRBV5-5 with TRBJ2-4, with 11 bases fitting TRBD2. Matching the DNA end better, TRBJ2-7 makes the J call doubtful. This CDR3 is built from 15 residues. Germline V lookup: CDR1 SGHKS, CDR2 YYEKEE (reference sequence). The CDR3 DNA follows: TGTGCCAGCGGCTTGGAGGTAGCGGGAGGGGGCGAGCAGTACTTC. Translating gives CASGLEVAGGGEQYF.

This clonotype was seen only a few times. V gene TRBV24-1 combines with J gene TRBJ2-7; a weak D match, TRBD2 (5 bases). This CDR3 region has 13 residues. The V end lost 3 bases, the J end lost 4 bases, and 9 bases lay between the germline ends. Per the germline V gene, CDR1 is KGHDR and CDR2 is SFDVKD. The CDR3 region is CATSDPRGYEQYF. Here the CDR3 DNA reads TGTGCCACCAGTGATCCCCGCGGGTACGAGCAGTACTTC.

The table lists this clonotype with a few counts. The chain uses TRBV28 and TRBJ2-5; D is undetermined. The DNA end lines up better with TRBJ2-7; the J call may be wrong. The CDR3 has 11 amino acids. CDR1 and CDR2 from the germline V gene are MDHEN and SYDVKM. CDR3 amino acids: CATLGVDEQYF. The DNA of the CDR3 is TGTGCCACTCTTGGGGTGGACGAGCAGTACTTC.

This clonotype was picked up a small number of times. This rearrangement joins TRBV20-1 to TRBJ2-7, with a possible D match to TRBD1 (6 bases). This CDR3 region has 12 residues. Germline lookup yields CDR1 DFQATT and CDR2 SNEGSKA (reference sequence). The ends were cut back, 2 bases at V and 2 bases at J, with 7 bases in the middle. The CDR3 sequence is CSARHRAYEQYF. DNA of the CDR3: TGCAGTGCTAGACACAGGGCCTACGAGCAGTACTTC.

CDR3 coding DNA: TGTGCCAGCAGTTTTGGGGCTAGCGGGAGGGTGAAAAACGAGCAGTACTTC. This translates into CASSFGASGRVKNEQYF. V gene TRBV27 combines with J gene TRBJ2-5, with 12 bases matching TRBD2. The J call may be wrong; the DNA end is better matched by TRBJ2-7. The germline V gene encodes CDR1 MNHEY and CDR2 SMNVEV (reference sequence). The CDR3 is 17 residues long.

This rearrangement joins TRBV12-5 to TRBJ2-5; D not certain. Germline CDR1 is LGHNT and CDR2 is FRNRAP. The CDR3 sequence is 11 residues long. The DNA of the CDR3 is TGTGCCATGGAGATGGGTAATGAGCAGTACTTC. The encoded protein is CAMEMGNEQYF.

This chain connects TRBV28 to TRBJ2-7; 7 positions match TRBD1. This CDR3 has 14 amino acids. The ends lost 6 bases at V and 4 bases at J; junction bases unmatched: 9. Germline values: CDR1 MDHEN, CDR2 SYDVKM. CDR3 bases: TGTGCCAGCAGCACAGGACAGGTGCCATACGAGCAGTACTTC. Translated: CASSTGQVPYEQYF. The whole variable domain, remainder taken from reference TRBV28 and TRBJ2-7, is DVKVTQSSRYLVKRTGEKVFLECVQDMDHENMFWYRQDPGLGLRLIYFSYDVKMKEKGDIPEGYSVSREKKERFSLILESASTNQTSMYLCASSTGQVPYEQYFGPGTRLTVT.

Only a few counts were recorded for this clonotype. At one end the junction does not follow the germline gene, possibly because of a read error. The chain uses TRBV7-8 and TRBJ2-7; 7 nucleotides align to TRBD1. From germline, CDR1 is SGHVS and CDR2 FQNEAQ. This CDR3 has 14 amino acids. The CDR3 here is CAGSLRDRTYEQYF. In DNA, the CDR3 is TGTGCCGGCAGCTTAAGGGACAGAACCTACGAGCAGTACTTC.

This chain joins TRBV2 and TRBJ2-5; 9 bases are shared with TRBD2. CDR3 size: 14 residues. Germline-derived CDR1 and CDR2 are SNHLY and FYNNEI. Germline trimming cut 4 bases from V and 11 bases from J; bases unmatched to any gene: 11. The CDR3 reads CASSVNSGSDEQYF. CDR3 in DNA: TGTGCCAGCAGTGTAAATAGCGGGAGCGATGAGCAGTACTTC.

The sample holds many counts of this clonotype. The chain is built from TRBV5-1 and TRBJ2-7; D unclear. The germline CDR1 and CDR2 sequences are SGHRS and YFSETQ. This CDR3 has 13 amino acids. Trimming cost V 0 bases and J 0 bases, with 4 bases left between them. CDR3 bases: TGCGCCAGCAGCTTGGGGAGCTCCTACGAGCAGTACTTC. Translation: CASSLGSSYEQYF. The full variable domain, in which reference TRBV5-1 and TRBJ2-7 provide the parts outside the CDR3, is KAGVTQTPRYLIKTRGQQVTLSCSPISGHRSVSWYQQTPGQGLQFLFEYFSETQRNKGNFPGRFSGRQFSNSRSEMNVSTLELGDSALYLCASSLGSSYEQYFGPGTRLTVT.

This clonotype was counted between two and nine times. The V call is TRBV7-9, the J call TRBJ2-3; TRBD2 is a possible D gene (7 bases). This CDR3 has 14 amino acids. The germline gives CDR1 SEHNR, CDR2 FQNEAQ (reference sequence). V lost 6 bases, J lost 6 bases, and 16 bases lay in between. The CDR3 bases are TGTGCCAGCAGATACGGACTAGACAGGGATACGCAGTATTTT. Its translation: CASRYGLDRDTQYF.

The chain uses TRBV5-5 and TRBJ2-3, with 7 nucleotides matching TRBD2. The CDR3 sequence is 16 residues long. After removal of 5 bases from V and 3 bases from J, the junction contained 12 bases not matched to a gene. The germline V gene encodes CDR1 SGHKS and CDR2 YYEKEE (reference sequence). The CDR3 bases are TGTGCCAGCAGATCTGTTGGACTAGATGAGACAGATACGCAGTATTTT. Protein: CASRSVGLDETDTQYF.

This clonotype was seen many times. The DNA for the CDR3 is TGTGCCAGCACCAGACAGGGCCCCTACAATGAGCAGTTCTTC. Encoded protein: CASTRQGPYNEQFF. This chain connects TRBV25-1 to TRBJ2-1; the match to TRBD1 covers 7 bases. V trimming: 7 bases; J trimming: 2 bases; junction bases outside the gene matches: 5. The CDR3 covers 14 residues. Germline CDR1 MGHDK, CDR2 SYGVNS.

A few counts support this clonotype. This rearrangement joins TRBV10-3 to TRBJ1-3; unclear D gene. The germline gives CDR1 ENHRY, CDR2 SYGVKD. There are 14 residues in the CDR3. The V end lost 5 bases, the J end lost 4 bases, and 12 bases lay between the germline ends. CDR3 nucleotides: TGTGCCATCAGTACCGGACTCGGAGGAAACACCATATATTTT. This encodes CAISTGLGGNTIYF.

The rearrangement uses TRBV20-1 and TRBJ2-1, with 8 bases that match TRBD2. After removal of 0 bases from V and 3 bases from J, the junction contained 7 bases not matched to a gene. The CDR3 spans 16 residues. Germline-derived CDR1 and CDR2 are DFQATT and SNEGSKA (reference sequence). The CDR3 sequence: CSARDYFSGSYNEQFF. CDR3 in DNA: TGCAGTGCTAGAGATTATTTCAGCGGGAGCTACAATGAGCAGTTCTTC.

This clonotype showed up just once. The genes are TRBV5-5 and TRBJ1-2; a weak D match, TRBD1 (6 bases). Trimming took 1 base from V and 4 from J, leaving 17 bases between them. CDR1 is SGHKS and CDR2 is YYEKEE in the germline V gene (reference sequence). This CDR3 contains 16 residues. The CDR3 spells CASSLSSGGASYGYTF. The CDR3 DNA sequence: TGTGCCAGCAGCTTGAGTTCCGGGGGGGCCAGCTATGGCTACACCTTC. The whole variable domain, remainder taken from reference TRBV5-5 and TRBJ1-2, is DAGVTQSPTHLIKTRGQQVTLRCSPISGHKSVSWYQQVLGQGPQFIFQYYEKEERGRGNFPDRFSARQFPNYSSELNVNALLLGDSALYLCASSLSSGGASYGYTFGSGTRLTVV.

As regards this clonotype: A single base separates this from a much larger clone, so it may be a read error. This chain links TRBV27 with TRBJ2-5; possibly TRBD1 or TRBD2 for D (5 bases each). Looked up from germline, CDR1 is MNHEY and CDR2 is SMNVEV (reference sequence). The CDR3 is 13 amino acids. Trimming took 0 bases from V and 11 from J, leaving 13 bases between them. The DNA for the CDR3 is TGTGCCAGCAGTTTATCGACCGGGACGGAGCAGTACTTC. Amino acids: CASSLSTGTEQYF.

The chain combines TRBV5-5 with TRBJ2-5, with a tentative D call TRBD2 (5 bases). Trimming left V 4 bases short and J 5 bases short, with 21 bases between. Germline V gene data show CDR1 as SGHKS and CDR2 as YYEKEE (reference sequence). The CDR3 covers 16 residues. CDR3 DNA: TGTGCCAGCAGCCCTACTCCGGGATTTCCTGGGGAGACCCAGTACTTC. Its protein product is CASSPTPGFPGETQYF. Full variable domain (missing parts from reference TRBV5-5 and TRBJ2-5): DAGVTQSPTHLIKTRGQQVTLRCSPISGHKSVSWYQQVLGQGPQFIFQYYEKEERGRGNFPDRFSARQFPNYSSELNVNALLLGDSALYLCASSPTPGFPGETQYFGPGTRLLVL.

This sequence joins TRBV6-6 and TRBJ2-3, with 9 nucleotides matching TRBD2. J was trimmed by 1 base and V by 6 bases; bases with no gene match: 5. CDR3 length equals 15 residues. From germline, CDR1 is MNHNY and CDR2 SVGAGI (reference sequence). In nucleotides, the CDR3 is TGTGCCAGCAGCGTAGCGGGGGTGGGCACAGATACGCAGTATTTT. Its protein product is CASSVAGVGTDTQYF.

This clonotype was counted only a few times. This rearrangement joins TRBV5-6 to TRBJ2-1; D is perhaps TRBD1 (5 bases). Trimming took 6 bases from V and 2 from J, leaving 12 bases between them. Germline CDR1 reads SGHDT; CDR2 reads YYEEEE. The CDR3 loop spans 14 amino acids. CDR3 DNA sequence: TGTGCCAGCACCGCCCTAGGGGCCTACAATGAGCAGTTCTTC. Encoded protein: CASTALGAYNEQFF.

The V and J genes are TRBV10-3 and TRBJ2-7; 9 nucleotides align to TRBD2. The V segment lost 6 bases and the J segment 0 bases; nucleotides outside the gene matches: 12. This CDR3 comprises 17 residues. Per germline, CDR1 ENHRY and CDR2 SYGVKD. CDR3 in DNA: TGTGCCATCAGGACCTTGAGTCTAGCGGGACCCTCCTACGAGCAGTACTTC. Protein: CAIRTLSLAGPSYEQYF.

This clonotype came up a few times. V usage is TRBV7-3 and J usage is TRBJ2-1; 7 bases map to TRBD2. This CDR3 contains 13 residues. From germline, CDR1 is SGHTA and CDR2 FQGTGA. The junction had 3 bases not matched to a gene; V was cut back by 5 bases and J by 5 bases. The chain's CDR3 is CASSTSVHNEQFF. The CDR3 bases are TGTGCCAGCAGCACTAGCGTCCACAATGAGCAGTTCTTC.

Regarding this clonotype: This may be a read error, as it is one base from a much larger clone. The chain joins TRBV2 to TRBJ2-7; D is undetermined. This CDR3 has 12 residues. Trimming took 2 bases from V and 2 from J, leaving 4 bases between them. Germline values: CDR1 SNHLY, CDR2 FYNNEI. In DNA form, the CDR3 reads TGTGCCAGCAGTGAACAGGCCTACGAGCAGTACTTC. It encodes CASSEQAYEQYF.

This clonotype was detected a few times. V gene TRBV5-1 combines with J gene TRBJ2-5; perhaps TRBD2 as D (5 bases). Germline lookup yields CDR1 SGHRS and CDR2 YFSETQ. CDR3 length equals 12 residues. The ends were cut back, 0 bases at V and 7 bases at J, with 7 bases in the middle. The DNA of the CDR3 is TGCGCCAGCAGCTTGGCCGAGGGGACCCAGTACTTC. Translation: CASSLAEGTQYF.

This rearrangement joins TRBV6-5 to TRBJ1-4, with a tentative D call TRBD1 (6 bases). Trimming took 5 bases from V and 7 from J, leaving 17 bases between them. Germline lookup yields CDR1 MNHEY and CDR2 SVGAGI. The CDR3 length is 15 residues. The CDR3 nucleotides read TGTGCCAGCAGTCCAAACGGGGGGGCAGGTGAAAAACTGTTTTTT. Amino acids: CASSPNGGAGEKLFF.

The CDR3 DNA sequence: TGCGCCAGCAGCCAGATCCCTGGGAATGAGCAGTTCTTC. This translates into CASSQIPGNEQFF. The chain uses TRBV4-1 and TRBJ2-1; D uncertain. Germline assignment: CDR1 MGHRA and CDR2 YSYEKL. The CDR3 loop spans 13 amino acids. Trimming took off 3 bases at V and 7 bases at J, with 10 bases between the two ends.